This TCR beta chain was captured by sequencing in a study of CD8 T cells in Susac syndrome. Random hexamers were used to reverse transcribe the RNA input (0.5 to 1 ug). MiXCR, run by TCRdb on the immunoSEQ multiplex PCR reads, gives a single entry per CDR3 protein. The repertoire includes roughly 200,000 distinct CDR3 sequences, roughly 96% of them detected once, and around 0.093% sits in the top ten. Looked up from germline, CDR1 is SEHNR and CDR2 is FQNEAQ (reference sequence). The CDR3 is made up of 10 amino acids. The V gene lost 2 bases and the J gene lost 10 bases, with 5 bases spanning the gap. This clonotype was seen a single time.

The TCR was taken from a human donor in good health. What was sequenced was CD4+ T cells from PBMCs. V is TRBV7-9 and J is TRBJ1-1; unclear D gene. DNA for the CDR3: TGTGCCAGCAGCTTACTGTCAGCTTTCTTT. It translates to CASSLLSAFF. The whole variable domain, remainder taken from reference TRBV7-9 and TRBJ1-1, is DTGVSQNPRHKITKRGQNVTFRCDPISEHNRLYWYRQTLGQGPEFLTYFQNEAQLEKSRLLSDRFSAERPKGSFSTLEIQRTEQGDSAMYLCASSLLSAFFGQGTRLTVV.